A single sample is the source of the 32 T cell receptor beta chains below, sequenced in a study of blood T cell repertoires in COVID-19. Data came from immunoSEQ multiplex PCR; TCRdb stores just in-frame clones and leaves some out. The table includes around 270,000 clones, 88% detected once. The material sequenced was peripheral blood. Receptors originate from a man between 60 and 75 years old who had recovered from COVID-19.

This chain links TRBV19 with TRBJ1-5, with D perhaps matching TRBD1 (5 bases). The CDR3 length is 15 residues. V was shortened by 11 bases and J by 4 bases, with 21 bases between the two germline ends. CDR1 is LNHDA and CDR2 is SQIVND in the germline V gene (reference sequence). In nucleotides, the CDR3 is TGTGCCTCACCCATCACCGCAGGGACTAATCAGCCCCAGCATTTT. Amino acids: CASPITAGTNQPQHF.

The CDR3 spells CASSFATGDLYEQYF. CDR3 in DNA: TGCGCCAGCAGCTTCGCGACAGGGGACCTCTACGAGCAGTACTTC. The chain carries TRBV5-1 and TRBJ2-7; 8 positions match TRBD1. Trimming removed 2 bases from V and 3 bases from J; junction bases left unmatched: 7. This CDR3 has 15 amino acids. Germline lookup yields CDR1 SGHRS and CDR2 YFSETQ.

The V gene is TRBV18, the J gene TRBJ1-2, with D hard to call. The CDR3 is made up of 14 amino acids. Germline V lookup: CDR1 KGHSH, CDR2 LQKENI. Trimming stripped 5 bases from V and 4 bases from J, with 14 bases between. Written as DNA, the CDR3 is TGTGCCAGCTCATCCTCCACAACCCGCTATGGCTACACCTTC. Protein: CASSSSTTRYGYTF.

The chain has TRBV5-1 and TRBJ2-3, with TRBD2 identical over 11 bases. This CDR3 is built from 19 residues. J lost 0 bases, V lost 5 bases, and 14 bases had no gene match. Germline CDR1 and CDR2: SGHRS and YFSETQ. The CDR3 spells CASRSLAGGFFTSTDTQYF. The DNA for the CDR3 is TGCGCCAGCAGATCTCTAGCGGGGGGTTTCTTTACTAGCACAGATACGCAGTATTTT.

The chain employs TRBV15 and TRBJ1-1, with a weak D call TRBD1 (6 bases). Per the germline V gene, CDR1 is LNHNV and CDR2 is YYDKDF (reference sequence). This CDR3 spans 18 amino acids. V shed 0 bases and J shed 1 base, with 18 bases lying between them. CDR3 DNA: TGTGCCACCAGCAGAGATTCCCGGGACAACAACAAGAACACTGAAGCTTTCTTT. It is translated as CATSRDSRDNNKNTEAFF.

DNA of the CDR3: TGTGCCAGCAGTCCCGGTACGGGGGGTTTTGAGTACTTC. Its translation: CASSPGTGGFEYF. This chain links TRBV2 with TRBJ2-7, with 7 bases identical to TRBD2. Germline V gives CDR1 SNHLY, CDR2 FYNNEI. The CDR3 extends over 13 amino acids. V shed 5 bases, J shed 11 bases, and the junction held 12 bases outside the gene matches.

This chain joins TRBV19 and TRBJ2-1; the D gene is possibly TRBD1 (5 bases). Trimming removed 3 bases at V and 6 bases at J, with 9 bases between. The CDR3 is 13 residues long. Germline V CDR1 and CDR2: LNHDA, SQIVND (reference sequence). The CDR3 DNA is TGTGCCAGTAGTATCCGCCAGGGCAATGAGCAGTTCTTC. Translation gives CASSIRQGNEQFF.

This chain uses TRBV5-4 with TRBJ2-7; 13 bases are shared with TRBD2. Losses at the gene ends were 5 bases for V and 7 bases for J; bases not matched to a gene: 3. The CDR3 totals 13 residues. The germline gives CDR1 SGHNT, CDR2 YYREEE (reference sequence). As DNA, the CDR3 is TGTGCCAGCAGTTCACTAGCGGGGGGGGAGCAGTACTTC. Protein product: CASSSLAGGEQYF.

The rearrangement joins TRBV6-6 to TRBJ1-1; a weak D match, TRBD1 (6 bases). CDR1 is MNHNY, CDR2 SVGAGI, per germline (reference sequence). Between the trimmed V and J ends, which lost 5 bases and 1 base, there was a span of 8 bases. This CDR3 contains 13 residues. In DNA form, the CDR3 reads TGTGCCAGCAGTGAGACAGGGAACACTGAAGCTTTCTTT. It yields the protein CASSETGNTEAFF.

The gene calls are TRBV5-6 and TRBJ1-6; D perhaps matches TRBD1 (6 bases). The V gene lost 0 bases and the J gene lost 7 bases, with 11 bases spanning the gap. The CDR3 spans 15 residues. Looked up from germline, CDR1 is SGHDT and CDR2 is YYEEEE. CDR3 in amino acids: CASSLGQGKNSPLHF. The CDR3 coding sequence is TGTGCCAGCAGCTTGGGGCAGGGGAAGAATTCACCCCTCCACTTT.

The rearrangement uses TRBV27 and TRBJ2-4, with D possibly being TRBD2 (6 bases). Germline CDR1 and CDR2: MNHEY and SMNVEV (reference sequence). The germline V and J ends were trimmed by 8 bases and 6 bases, with 14 bases remaining between them. The length of the CDR3 is 13 residues. DNA of the CDR3: TGTGCCAGCGGGAGGAGGGACGGAAACATTCAGTACTTC. Its translation is CASGRRDGNIQYF.

This rearrangement joins TRBV19 to TRBJ2-5; a weak D match, TRBD1 (6 bases). CDR3 size: 14 residues. Germline CDR1 LNHDA, CDR2 SQIVND (reference sequence). V lost 4 bases, J lost 2 bases, and 11 bases lay in between. This CDR3 is CASSTTGTQETQYF. CDR3 sequence (DNA): TGTGCCAGTAGTACGACCGGGACACAAGAGACCCAGTACTTC.

This chain links TRBV30 with TRBJ2-7; 12 nucleotides match TRBD2. The CDR3 runs 13 residues. J gave up 2 bases and V 5 bases, and 1 base lay outside the gene matches. CDR1 is GTSNPN and CDR2 is SVGIG in the germline V gene (reference sequence). In nucleotides, the CDR3 is TGTGCCTGGGCTAGCGGGGGGGCCTACGAGCAGTACTTC. Protein: CAWASGGAYEQYF.

The chain joins TRBV6-6 to TRBJ1-3, with 8 bases fitting TRBD1. The CDR3 contains 15 residues. Germline assignment: CDR1 MNHNY and CDR2 SVGAGI (reference sequence). V was clipped by 2 bases and J by 3 bases; unmatched bases: 3. The CDR3: CASSYAGGSGNTIYF. The CDR3 DNA follows: TGTGCCAGCAGTTACGCAGGGGGCAGTGGAAACACCATATATTTT.

V usage is TRBV4-2 and J usage is TRBJ1-2, with TRBD1 identical over 9 bases. Germline assignment: CDR1 LGHNA and CDR2 YNFKEQ. V lost 1 base to trimming and J lost 3 bases; unmatched junction nucleotides: 9. This CDR3 is 17 amino acids long. CDR3 sequence reads: CASSQVDRGFDDYGYTF. DNA for the CDR3: TGTGCCAGCAGCCAAGTGGACAGGGGTTTTGATGACTATGGCTACACCTTC.

The rearrangement joins TRBV5-4 to TRBJ2-5, with TRBD1 matching 7 bases. CDR1 is SGHNT and CDR2 is YYREEE in the germline V gene (reference sequence). CDR3 size: 17 residues. V shed 0 bases, J shed 7 bases, and the junction held 15 bases outside the gene matches. The CDR3 bases are TGTGCCAGCAGCTTGGGGGGGCCCACAGGGGTTCAGGGGACCCAGTACTTC. It specifies CASSLGGPTGVQGTQYF.

The chain couples TRBV6-5 to TRBJ1-3; D is possibly TRBD1 (6 bases). Germline loops: CDR1 MNHEY, CDR2 SVGAGI. V was pared by 6 bases and J by 1 base, with 10 bases between. This CDR3 is built from 14 residues. CDR3: CASRGQYSGNTIYF. The CDR3 DNA reads TGTGCCAGCAGAGGACAGTATTCTGGAAACACCATATATTTT.

V and J are TRBV7-2 and TRBJ2-7; D possibly corresponds to TRBD2 (6 bases). The CDR3 is 13 amino acids. Germline V gene data show CDR1 as SGHTA and CDR2 as FQGNSA. The germline V and J ends were trimmed by 3 bases and 3 bases, with 9 bases remaining between them. The CDR3 loop is CASSFGLNYEQYF. CDR3 sequence (DNA): TGTGCCAGCAGCTTCGGACTAAACTACGAGCAGTACTTC.

This chain's CDR3 is CAWSIQGVREQYF. In DNA form, the CDR3 reads TGTGCCTGGAGTATACAGGGGGTACGCGAGCAGTACTTC. V is TRBV30 and J is TRBJ2-7; 8 nucleotides match TRBD1. CDR3 size: 13 residues. V lost 2 bases, J lost 6 bases, and 6 bases stayed unmatched. Per the germline V gene, CDR1 is GTSNPN and CDR2 is SVGIG (reference sequence). Together with reference TRBV30 and TRBJ2-7, the CDR3 gives the full variable domain: SQTIHQWPATLVQPVGSPLSLECTVEGTSNPNLYWYRQAAGRGLQLLFYSVGIGQISSEVPQNLSASRPQDRQFILSSKKLLLSDSGFYLCAWSIQGVREQYFGPGTRLTVT.

V and J are TRBV2 and TRBJ2-7; 9 nucleotides line up with TRBD1. The CDR3 is 15 amino acids. The trim removed 3 bases at V and 2 bases at J, leaving 5 bases unmatched. Germline V gene data show CDR1 as SNHLY and CDR2 as FYNNEI. The CDR3 DNA reads as TGTGCCAGCAGTGACCCGGGACAGGGAACCTACGAGCAGTACTTC. This codes for CASSDPGQGTYEQYF.

The chain combines TRBV7-8 with TRBJ2-7; tentatively, D is TRBD2 (6 bases). Germline loops: CDR1 SGHVS, CDR2 FQNEAQ. The V end lost 5 bases, the J end lost 3 bases, and 14 bases lay between the germline ends. This CDR3 spans 14 amino acids. The CDR3 loop is CASSRPGGDYEQYF. The CDR3 DNA is TGTGCCAGCAGCCGCCCAGGAGGGGACTACGAGCAGTACTTC. Combining the CDR3 with reference TRBV7-8 and TRBJ2-7 gives the whole variable domain GAGVSQSPRYKVAKRGQDVALRCDPISGHVSLFWYQQALGQGPEFLTYFQNEAQLDKSGLPSDRFFAERPEGSVSTLKIQRTQQEDSAVYLCASSRPGGDYEQYFGPGTRLTVT.

This clone occurred once. V is TRBV19 and J is TRBJ2-1; 9 bases match TRBD2. The V gene end was trimmed by 7 bases and the J gene end by 10 bases; junction bases not matched to a gene: 8. This CDR3 has 13 residues. Germline V gives CDR1 LNHDA, CDR2 SQIVND (reference sequence). The CDR3 DNA follows: TGTGCCAGTACTCGCCTAGCGGGGCGAGAGCAGTTCTTC. It specifies CASTRLAGREQFF. Based on the CDR3 plus reference TRBV19 and TRBJ2-1, the full variable domain is DGGITQSPKYLFRKEGQNVTLSCEQNLNHDAMYWYRQDPGQGLRLIYYSQIVNDFQKGDIAEGYSVSREKKESFPLTVTSAQKNPTAFYLCASTRLAGREQFFGPGTRLTVL.

This clone was detected only once. The chain carries TRBV2 and TRBJ1-4; 12 bases are a match to TRBD1. The CDR3 length is 15 residues. The V gene end was trimmed by 8 bases and the J gene end by 10 bases; junction bases not matched to a gene: 11. Looked up from germline, CDR1 is SNHLY and CDR2 is FYNNEI. CDR3 nucleotide sequence: TGTGCCAGCGGGACAGGGGGCGAGGGGGGGACAAAACTGTTTTTT. Its protein is CASGTGGEGGTKLFF.

This clone came up once. CDR3 in DNA: TGTGCCAGCAGCTTGACAGGGGGCGCTGGTGAAAAACTGTTTTTT. Translation: CASSLTGGAGEKLFF. The chain links TRBV7-8 to TRBJ1-4, with 10 bases matching TRBD1. The CDR3 has 15 residues. Per the germline V gene, CDR1 is SGHVS and CDR2 is FQNEAQ. Trimming took 3 bases from V and 7 from J; bases not matched to a gene: 5.

J is TRBJ1-1 and V is TRBV19; TRBD1 agrees at 9 bases. The V and J ends lost 7 bases and 7 bases, in that order; junction bases with no gene match: 10. CDR1 LNHDA and CDR2 SQIVND come from the germline V gene (reference sequence). The CDR3 has 14 residues. The CDR3 DNA reads TGTGCCAGTACCACCGGGACAGGGACGGTTGAAGCTTTCTTT. Translated, it gives CASTTGTGTVEAFF.

A word on this clone: Relative to the germline gene, one junction end is altered; a read error may explain this. The V and J genes are TRBV7-2 and TRBJ1-5; no clear D. From germline, CDR1 is SGHTA and CDR2 FQGNSA. The CDR3 spans 15 residues. For the CDR3, the DNA is TGTGCCAGCAGCCCTAACGGCCTTAGCAGTCAGCCCCAGCATTTT. Its translation is CASSPNGLSSQPQHF.

V is TRBV12-3 or TRBV12-4 and J is TRBJ1-1; the D is unclear. CDR3 length: 12 amino acids. The V gene lost 3 bases and the J gene lost 6 bases, with 8 bases spanning the gap. The CDR3 loop is CASSLMEAEAFF. The CDR3 coding sequence is TGTGCCAGCAGTTTGATGGAGGCTGAAGCTTTCTTT.

V is TRBV30 and J is TRBJ1-6, with 8 bases identical to TRBD1. Losses at the gene ends were 4 bases for V and 9 bases for J; bases not matched to a gene: 8. Germline lookup yields CDR1 GTSNPN and CDR2 SVGIG (reference sequence). This CDR3 is built from 14 residues. DNA of the CDR3: TGTGCCTGGAATCCGGACAGGGTTGCTTCACCCCTCCACTTT. It codes for CAWNPDRVASPLHF.

This clone came up a few times. In nucleotides, the CDR3 is TGTGCCAGCAGCTATTGGACAGGGGGCGCCGAGCAGTACTTC. This encodes CASSYWTGGAEQYF. V gene TRBV11-1 combines with J gene TRBJ2-7; TRBD1 agrees at 11 bases. After removal of 4 bases from V and 6 bases from J, the junction contained 5 bases not matched to a gene. The CDR3 runs to 14 residues. Germline V CDR1 and CDR2: SGHAT, FQDESV (reference sequence).

The rearrangement joins TRBV7-9 to TRBJ2-3, with 13 nucleotides matching TRBD2. Germline CDR1 is SEHNR and CDR2 is FQNEAQ (reference sequence). There are 15 residues in the CDR3. The V segment lost 7 bases and the J segment 5 bases; nucleotides outside the gene matches: 6. The DNA of the CDR3 is TGTGCCAGCAACCCGGGACTAGCGGGGCGAGATACGCAGTATTTT. This gives the protein CASNPGLAGRDTQYF.

V and J are TRBV5-1 and TRBJ2-1, with 8 bases lining up with TRBD1. V dropped 4 bases and J dropped 2; count of bases not matched to a gene: 8. The germline V gene encodes CDR1 SGHRS and CDR2 YFSETQ. CDR3 length: 16 residues. The CDR3: CASSPGTGGAYNEQFF. CDR3 nucleotides: TGCGCCAGCAGCCCTGGGACAGGCGGCGCCTACAATGAGCAGTTCTTC.

The chain uses TRBV7-2 and TRBJ2-7; 8 bases are a match to TRBD2. The CDR3 loop spans 14 amino acids. Germline V lookup: CDR1 SGHTA, CDR2 FQGNSA. Losses at the gene ends were 5 bases for V and 2 bases for J; bases not matched to a gene: 5. The DNA of the CDR3 is TGTGCCAGCAGCCCCGGGACTAGGGCCTACGAGCAGTACTTC. Protein sequence: CASSPGTRAYEQYF.